These T cell receptor beta chains were read from a single sample in a study of cytomegalovirus exposure and HLA in healthy donors. Generated by immunoSEQ multiplex PCR, the TCRdb table keeps only in-frame clones and is missing some. This repertoire shows about 140,000 clones, around 85% found once; its top ten account for about 10%. The sample taken for sequencing was PBMCs. These TCRs come from a woman aged 45 to 65 in good health and CMV-seropositive. The CDR3 runs from the conserved cysteine through the conserved F or W. D genes are given only for firm matches. Clone size, where shown, is once, few, many, or a class for clones that have expanded.

size,V,J,D,CDR3,DNA
.,TRBV27,TRBJ1-3,.,CASSLSPVGNTIYF,TGTGCCAGCAGTTTATCGCCGGTCGGAAACACCATATATTTT
.,TRBV15,TRBJ1-5,.,CATSRRKQGQGQPQHF,TGTGCCACCAGCAGGCGAAAACAGGGCCAGGGTCAGCCCCAGCATTTT
few,TRBV11-1,TRBJ1-2,.,CASSLAGQDYGYTF,TGTGCCAGCAGCTTAGCGGGTCAGGACTATGGCTACACCTTC
.,TRBV5-1,TRBJ1-1,TRBD1,CASSSGQGTEAFF,TGCGCCAGCAGCTCAGGACAGGGAACTGAAGCTTTCTTT
few,TRBV19,TRBJ1-1,.,CASSNQGSSEAFF,TGTGCCAGTAGTAACCAGGGAAGTTCTGAAGCTTTCTTT
.,TRBV5-1,TRBJ2-1,TRBD2,CASSWGLADIDEQFF,TGCGCCAGCAGCTGGGGACTAGCGGATATCGATGAGCAGTTCTTC
.,TRBV2,TRBJ1-2,.,CATHGGGTSHLGGYTF,TGTGCCACCCACGGGGGGGGAACATCTCACTTGGGTGGCTACACCTTC
.,TRBV9,TRBJ1-2,TRBD1,CASSATTGNYGYTF,TGTGCCAGCAGCGCTACGACAGGGAACTATGGCTACACCTTC
.,TRBV4-2,TRBJ2-7,.,CASSRSGPGSYEQYF,TGTGCCAGCAGCCGAAGTGGCCCGGGGAGCTACGAGCAGTACTTC
few,TRBV5-1,TRBJ2-2,.,CASSLVPGTGELFF,TGCGCCAGCAGCTTGGTCCCGGGGACCGGGGAGCTGTTTTTT
.,TRBV19,TRBJ2-2,TRBD1,CACWGQGRRELFF,TGTGCCTGTTGGGGACAGGGACGGCGGGAGCTGTTTTTT
.,TRBV10-1,TRBJ2-7,.,CAERADSSYEQYF,TGCGCCGAGAGAGCGGACAGTTCCTACGAGCAGTACTTC
.,TRBV9,TRBJ2-2,TRBD1,CASSASGTATGELFF,TGTGCCAGCAGCGCCTCCGGGACAGCGACCGGGGAGCTGTTTTTT
.,TRBV7-9,TRBJ1-2,.,CASSLSRNYGYTF,TGTGCCAGCAGCTTATCCAGGAACTATGGCTACACCTTC
.,TRBV5-1,TRBJ2-7,TRBD1,CASSWTGDEQYF,TGCGCCAGCAGCTGGACAGGGGACGAGCAGTACTTC
.,TRBV14,TRBJ1-6,.,CASSQQIAGTGGSPLHF,TGTGCCAGCAGCCAGCAAATTGCCGGGACTGGAGGATCACCCCTCCACTTT
.,TRBV7-3,TRBJ1-1,.,CASSSQPRDTEAFF,TGTGCCAGCAGCTCGCAGCCGAGGGACACTGAAGCTTTCTTT
.,TRBV21-1,TRBJ1-6,.,CASSKKPPLHF,TGTGCCAGCAGCAAAAAGCCACCCCTCCACTTT
.,TRBV7-2,TRBJ1-5,.,CASSLAGQGPQHF,TGTGCCAGCAGCTTAGCGGGGCAGGGGCCCCAGCATTTT
.,TRBV7-3,TRBJ2-1,TRBD2,CASSLSGVGRGDSYNEQFF,TGTGCCAGCAGCTTAAGCGGGGTAGGGCGGGGGGACTCCTACAATGAGCAGTTCTTC
.,TRBV19,TRBJ2-2,.,CASSMRAWGGELFF,TGTGCCAGTAGTATGAGGGCGTGGGGCGGGGAGCTGTTTTTT
.,TRBV7-2,TRBJ2-1,.,CASSLTLVLNEQFF,TGTGCCAGCAGCTTAACCCTAGTTCTCAATGAGCAGTTCTTC
.,TRBV5-6,TRBJ2-2,.,CASSFTVRTGELFF,TGTGCCAGCAGCTTTACCGTTCGGACCGGGGAGCTGTTTTTT
.,TRBV11-2,TRBJ2-7,TRBD1,CASSPGTGLSYEQYF,TGTGCCAGCAGCCCAGGGACAGGCCTCTCCTACGAGCAGTACTTC
.,TRBV5-1,TRBJ2-2,.,CASSFNPGTGELFF,TGCGCCAGCAGCTTTAACCCGGGCACCGGGGAGCTGTTTTTT
.,TRBV29-1,TRBJ1-2,.,CSVELGTGGYTF,TGCAGCGTCGAATTGGGGACTGGAGGCTACACCTTC
.,TRBV7-2,TRBJ1-1,.,CASSFLAETEAFF,TGTGCCAGCAGCTTTTTAGCGGAGACTGAAGCTTTCTTT
.,TRBV28,TRBJ1-5,TRBD1,CASSPGQGSQPQHF,TGTGCCAGCAGCCCTGGACAGGGCAGTCAGCCCCAGCATTTT
.,TRBV4-2,TRBJ1-5,TRBD1,CASSQEGQGAVNQPQHF,TGTGCCAGCAGCCAAGAGGGTCAGGGGGCGGTCAATCAGCCCCAGCATTTT
few,TRBV28,TRBJ1-5,.,CASSNQGYSNQPQHF,TGTGCCAGCAGTAATCAGGGTTATAGCAATCAGCCCCAGCATTTT
.,TRBV9,TRBJ2-3,TRBD1,CASRPPGGGSTDTQYF,TGTGCCAGCAGACCTCCAGGGGGCGGTAGCACAGATACGCAGTATTTT
few,TRBV28,TRBJ1-6,TRBD1,CASREVSGGYNSPLHF,TGTGCCAGCAGGGAGGTCTCAGGGGGCTATAATTCACCCCTCCACTTT
.,TRBV27,TRBJ2-7,TRBD1,CASSRDRGYEQYF,TGTGCCAGCAGTCGGGACAGGGGCTACGAGCAGTACTTC
.,TRBV9,TRBJ2-7,.,CASSPTGNEQYF,TGTGCCAGCAGCCCCACAGGCAACGAGCAGTACTTC
.,TRBV4-2,TRBJ2-5,TRBD2,CASSQDPSGGARETQYF,TGTGCCAGCAGCCAGGACCCTAGCGGGGGGGCGCGAGAGACCCAGTACTTC
.,TRBV7-9,TRBJ2-3,.,CASSSRDFINTQYF,TGTGCCAGCAGTTCCCGGGACTTTATAAATACGCAGTATTTT
.,TRBV6-5,TRBJ2-7,.,CASSYSVAPWEQYF,TGTGCCAGCAGTTACTCTGTAGCTCCTTGGGAGCAGTACTTC
.,TRBV19,TRBJ1-1,.,CAIFLKHSLEAFF,TGTGCCATCTTTTTAAAACACTCACTGGAGGCTTTCTTT
.,TRBV5-1,TRBJ2-1,.,CASSSRPAVGYNEQFF,TGCGCCAGCAGCTCCAGACCGGCGGTTGGTTACAATGAGCAGTTCTTC
.,TRBV28,TRBJ1-2,TRBD1,CASSSGRTGDEGGYTF,TGTGCCAGCAGTTCGGGCCGGACAGGGGATGAGGGGGGCTACACCTTC